This record covers a single TCR beta chain. It lacks a known antigen. No much larger clone exists at a distance of one base, and base qualities are not known. The CDR3 sequence holds 15 residues, the cysteine and phenylalanine included. The kept DNA is CDR3 alone, 45 bases in frame from the first base. CDR1 MNHEY and CDR2 SVGEGT are derived from the germline V gene. At the junction V is shortened by 6 bases and J by 7 bases; bases outside the gene matches: 6. One collaborating source in Seattle enrolled patients while the patients were actively infected and followed the patients over time throughout the course of disease. Whole blood was collected in K2EDTA tubes by collaborating institutions according to the institutions' own protocols. For TCRbeta analysis, collaborator samples were shipped as frozen whole blood, as isolated PBMCs, or as DNA extracted from either sample type. TCRbeta CDR3 regions were amplified from genomic DNA using the immunoSEQ Assay, a bias-controlled multiplex PCR. Per the source publication's procedure: The number of nucleated cells in each sample was estimated from the amplification of reference gene primers within the assay. To quantify the absolute abundance of each unique TCRbeta CDR3 rearrangement, sequence reads were collapsed and filtered. For each sample, productive Simpson clonality was calculated as the square root of Simpson's diversity index across productive rearrangements. TCRdb mirrors the immuneACCESS table, restricted to in-frame sequences. Some clones are absent from its copies; in checked studies, under half trace to an unresolved V gene, and the reason for the others is unknown. For V, J and clone size, that table is used; D and trimming come from the DNA. For this sample the table gives approximately 150,000 clones, of which 85% to 90% were detected only once. The ten top clones hold roughly 12% of the sample.

This entry belongs to a study of blood T cell repertoires in COVID-19 (dated by TCRdb to the early 2020s). Regarding the research as a whole: Samples covering the acute and convalescent phases of COVID-19 were provided by collaborators in the United States, Italy and Spain. The material from the prospective study consisted of cDNA or gDNA derived from T cells, B-cell-depleted T cells, or PBMCs. Subjects who had been exposed to COVID-19, were actively infected with it, or had recovered from it provided the deeply sampled blood TCRbeta repertoires that made up the dataset. The repertoires were made available in a free public database intended to serve as a resource for research on the immune response to SARS-CoV-2. Samples came from the ongoing ImmuneRACE study (first 160 participants) plus 1,254 subjects from 6 global collaborators. The sample metadata nearly always contained a de-identified subject ID, COVID-19 status, age in years and sex. HLA class I and class II types, where available, came from metadata supplied by the sample provider rather than from assay-based typing. Broader findings and caveats from the paper: The quantity of clinical and demographic metadata differed by source and by participant and was supplied without curation.

The sequence came from a young man with COVID-19, enrolled during active disease. The chain uses TRBV6-2 or TRBV6-3 and TRBJ2-1; TRBD2 agrees with 13 junctional bases. Sequencing was carried out using peripheral blood. The sequence in DNA is TGTGCCAGCAGCCGGGGACTAGCGGGAATGAATGAGCAGTTCTTC. It translates to CASSRGLAGMNEQFF.